This T cell receptor (beta chain) was captured in a study of T cells in Graves' hyperthyroidism and ophthalmopathy. Study-level results: Ophthalmopathy prediction by the model preceded onset by a median about 6 months.

Amplification yielded TCR beta CDR3 regions, with RNA transcripts as the source. Using the HTBI primer set, a first-round RT-PCR was run on the TCR CDR3. Via MiXCR, TCRdb re-called the multiplex PCR reads, giving one row per CDR3 protein. The sample carries under 700,000 distinct CDR3 sequences, roughly 17% recorded once. This clonotype has ten or more counts. Its antigen remains unidentified. The CDR3 extends over 16 amino acids. With 3 bases removed from V and 3 bases from J, the gap between germline ends came to 18 bases. CDR1 is SGHDT, CDR2 YYEEEE, per germline. This TCR was sampled from a young woman with Graves' hyperthyroidism. Sequenced input: blood. The chain carries TRBV5-6 and TRBJ1-2; D gene uncertain. CDR3 protein: CASSWRSSGSHYGYTF. The CDR3 DNA sequence: TGTGCCAGCAGCTGGCGATCCTCGGGGAGCCACTATGGCTACACCTTC.